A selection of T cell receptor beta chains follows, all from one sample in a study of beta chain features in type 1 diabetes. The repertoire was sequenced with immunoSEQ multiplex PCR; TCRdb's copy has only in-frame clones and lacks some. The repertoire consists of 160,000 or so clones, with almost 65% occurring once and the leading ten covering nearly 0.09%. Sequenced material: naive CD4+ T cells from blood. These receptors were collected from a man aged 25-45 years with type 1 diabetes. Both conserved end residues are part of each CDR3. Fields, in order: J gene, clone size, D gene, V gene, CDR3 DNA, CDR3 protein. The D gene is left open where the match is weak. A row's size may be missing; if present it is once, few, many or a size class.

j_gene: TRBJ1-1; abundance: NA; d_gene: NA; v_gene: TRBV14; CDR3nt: TGTGCCAGCAGCCAAACAATGAACACTGAAGCTTTCTTT; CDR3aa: CASSQTMNTEAFF
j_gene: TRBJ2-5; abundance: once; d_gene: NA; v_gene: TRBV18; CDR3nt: TGTGCCAGCTCACGAATTTCGGGGCGAGAGACCCAGTACTTC; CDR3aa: CASSRISGRETQYF
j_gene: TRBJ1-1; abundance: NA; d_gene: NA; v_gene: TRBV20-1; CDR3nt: TGCAGTGCTAAAGGAACAACTGAAGCTTTCTTT; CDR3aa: CSAKGTTEAFF
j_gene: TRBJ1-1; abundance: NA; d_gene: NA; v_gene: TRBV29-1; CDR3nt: TGCAGCGTTGATAAGGGCCAAAACACTGAAGCTTTCTTT; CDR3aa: CSVDKGQNTEAFF
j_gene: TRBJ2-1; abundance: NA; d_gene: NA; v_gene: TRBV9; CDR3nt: TGTGCCAGCAGCGTAGACGAGGGGAGCTCCTACAATGAGCAGTTCTTC; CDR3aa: CASSVDEGSSYNEQFF
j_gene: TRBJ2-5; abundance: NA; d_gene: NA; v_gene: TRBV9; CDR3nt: TGTGCCAGCAGCGTCAGCAGCCAAGAGACCCAGTACTTC; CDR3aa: CASSVSSQETQYF
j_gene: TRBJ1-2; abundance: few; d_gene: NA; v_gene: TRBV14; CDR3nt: TGTGCCAGCAGCCCCGTGGGAGGCCGGCACACCTTC; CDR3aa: CASSPVGGRHTF
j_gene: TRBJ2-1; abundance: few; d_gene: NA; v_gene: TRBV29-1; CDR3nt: TGCAGCGTTGTGGCAGGGTCCTCACTAGTTCACAATGAGCAGTTCTTC; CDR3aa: CSVVAGSSLVHNEQFF
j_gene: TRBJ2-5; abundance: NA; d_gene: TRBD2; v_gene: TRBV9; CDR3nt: TGTGCCAGCAGCGTAGATAGCGGGGGACAAGAGACCCAGTACTTC; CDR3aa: CASSVDSGGQETQYF
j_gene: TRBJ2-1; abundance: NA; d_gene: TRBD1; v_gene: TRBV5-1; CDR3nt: TGCGCCAGCAGCCGGGGACAGGGGGCGCGCAATGAGCAGTTCTTC; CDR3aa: CASSRGQGARNEQFF
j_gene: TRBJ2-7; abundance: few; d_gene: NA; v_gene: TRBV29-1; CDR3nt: TGCAGCGTCGAACTCCTACAGGGTTCTATCTACGAGCAGTACTTC; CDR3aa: CSVELLQGSIYEQYF
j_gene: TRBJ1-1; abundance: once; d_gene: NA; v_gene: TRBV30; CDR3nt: TGTGCCTGGAGCCCGTCCGGGGATTCTGAAGCTTTCTTT; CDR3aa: CAWSPSGDSEAFF
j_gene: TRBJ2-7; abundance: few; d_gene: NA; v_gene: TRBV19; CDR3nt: TGTGCCAGTAGTTGGGCCCACAGCAGCGGTGAGCAGTACTTC; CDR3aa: CASSWAHSSGEQYF
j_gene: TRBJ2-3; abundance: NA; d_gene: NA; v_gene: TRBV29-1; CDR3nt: TGCAGCGTTGCGACAAACACAGATACGCAGTATTTT; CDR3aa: CSVATNTDTQYF
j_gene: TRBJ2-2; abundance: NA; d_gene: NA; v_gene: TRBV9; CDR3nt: TGTGCCAGCAGCGTGACGCAGGGTCCGAACACCGGGGAGCTGTTTTTT; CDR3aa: CASSVTQGPNTGELFF
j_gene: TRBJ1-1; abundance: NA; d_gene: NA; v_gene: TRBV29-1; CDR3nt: TGCAGCGCCCCCGGCGGTTTAGGAAGGAACACTGAAGCTTTCTTT; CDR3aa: CSAPGGLGRNTEAFF